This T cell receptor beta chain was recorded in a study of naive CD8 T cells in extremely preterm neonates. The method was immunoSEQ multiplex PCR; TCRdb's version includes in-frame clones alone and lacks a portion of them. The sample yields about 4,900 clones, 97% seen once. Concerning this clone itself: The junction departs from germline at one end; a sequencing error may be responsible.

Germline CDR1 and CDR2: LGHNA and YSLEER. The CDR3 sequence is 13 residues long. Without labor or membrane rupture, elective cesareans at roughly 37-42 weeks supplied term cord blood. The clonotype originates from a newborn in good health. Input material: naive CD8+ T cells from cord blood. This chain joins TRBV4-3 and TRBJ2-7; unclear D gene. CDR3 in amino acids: CASSQGLVYDQYF. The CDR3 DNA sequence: TGCGCCAGCAGCCAAGGACTCGTCTACGATCAGTACTTC.